Here is one T cell receptor beta chain with its context. Original data processing: Using reference gene primer amplification, nucleated cell counts were estimated. The repertoire was sequenced with immunoSEQ multiplex PCR; TCRdb's copy has only in-frame clones and lacks some. V and J calls and clone size are copied from that table; D and trimming were computed from the DNA. The sample yields more than 45,000 clones, more than 75% seen once. This entry belongs to a study of blood T cell repertoires in COVID-19. Overall study context: Spain, Italy and the United States supplied samples that represented acute and convalescent COVID-19. T cells, B-cell-depleted T cells, or PBMCs supplied cDNA or gDNA.

This TCR was recovered from a woman between 55 and 75 years old with acute or convalescent COVID-19. Sequencing input: peripheral blood.

The CDR3 here is CASSFPDRFSYSGANVLTF. The CDR3 DNA sequence: TGTGCCAGCAGCTTCCCCGACAGGTTCTCCTACTCTGGGGCCAACGTCCTGACTTTC. The J gene is TRBJ2-6, the V gene TRBV5-5, with D possibly TRBD1 on 6 matching bases. The germline V gene has CDR1 SGHKS and CDR2 YYEKEE (reference sequence). Deletions cut 2 bases from V and 0 bases from J, with 18 bases between. The CDR3 is 19 amino acids.